Listed below are T cell receptor beta chains from one sample, sequenced in a study of blood T cell repertoires in COVID-19. Profiled with immunoSEQ multiplex PCR; TCRdb holds only in-frame clones, not every one. Altogether about 160,000 clones are present, around 82% being singletons, with the ten largest covering roughly 6.4%. Sequenced sample: peripheral blood. These receptor sequences come from a woman in her forties with COVID-19, enrolled during active disease. Each CDR3 is given with its conserved first and last residue. The D gene is left open where the match is weak. Rows give clone size only sometimes, using once, few, many, or a class for an expanded clone.

TRBV7-9,-,TRBJ2-5,-,CASSLSGRGETQYF,TGTGCCAGCAGCCTCTCAGGGCGTGGGGAGACCCAGTACTTC
TRBV6-5,TRBD1,TRBJ2-2,-,CASKAGTDSGELFF,TGTGCCAGCAAAGCCGGGACAGACTCCGGGGAGCTGTTTTTT
TRBV19,-,TRBJ1-1,-,CASSIDMNTEAFF,TGTGCCAGTAGTATAGACATGAACACTGAAGCTTTCTTT
TRBV28,-,TRBJ2-3,-,CASTTKVPQYF,TGTGCCAGCACAACTAAAGTTCCGCAGTATTTT
TRBV5-1,-,TRBJ2-7,-,CASSLGHRNSYEQYF,TGCGCCAGCAGCTTGGGGCACAGGAACTCCTACGAGCAGTACTTC
TRBV20-1,-,TRBJ2-3,-,CSASVLRGTDTQYF,TGCAGTGCTAGTGTTCTGCGGGGCACAGATACGCAGTATTTT
TRBV9,TRBD1,TRBJ1-1,once,CASSGTGGWTEAFF,TGTGCCAGCAGCGGCACAGGGGGCTGGACTGAAGCTTTCTTT
TRBV19,-,TRBJ2-3,-,CASSTRYTDTQYF,TGTGCCAGTAGTACCCGCTACACAGATACGCAGTATTTT
TRBV10-2,-,TRBJ1-3,-,CASSGAQEGLPGNTIYF,TGCGCCAGCAGTGGTGCTCAGGAGGGGCTTCCTGGAAACACCATATATTTT
TRBV9,-,TRBJ2-1,-,CASGDKSSYNEQFF,TGTGCCAGCGGGGACAAAAGCTCCTACAATGAGCAGTTCTTC
TRBV7-6,-,TRBJ2-2,-,CASSPGGLNTGELFF,TGTGCCAGCAGCCCGGGGGGCCTGAACACCGGGGAGCTGTTTTTT
TRBV6-1,-,TRBJ1-2,-,CASSDPTTASYGYTF,TGTGCCAGCAGTGATCCTACGACAGCCTCCTATGGCTACACCTTC
TRBV6-5,TRBD2,TRBJ2-3,-,CASSSLLAGGTDTQYF,TGTGCCAGCAGTTCCTTACTAGCGGGAGGGACAGATACGCAGTATTTT
TRBV11-2,TRBD2,TRBJ2-3,-,CASSPAPRTSGGPTDTQYF,TGTGCCAGCAGCCCAGCCCCCCGGACTAGTGGGGGACCCACAGATACGCAGTATTTT
TRBV5-1,-,TRBJ2-4,-,CASSFRDDKNIQYF,TGCGCCAGCAGCTTTCGGGATGACAAAAACATTCAGTACTTC
TRBV7-2,-,TRBJ2-3,once,CASSLNGVQGDTQYF,TGTGCCAGCAGCTTAAACGGGGTACAAGGGGATACGCAGTATTTT
TRBV28,TRBD2,TRBJ2-7,-,CASSLREGPHTKQYF,TGTGCCAGCAGTTTGCGGGAGGGCCCCCATACGAAGCAGTACTTC
TRBV6-4,-,TRBJ2-3,-,CASSASASTDTQYF,TGTGCCAGCAGTGCTAGCGCTAGCACAGATACGCAGTATTTT
TRBV2,-,TRBJ2-7,-,CASSAPLIGQYF,TGTGCCAGCAGTGCCCCGCTTATCGGGCAGTACTTC
TRBV14,-,TRBJ2-3,once,CASSQDTVLGGRTDTQYF,TGTGCCAGCAGCCAAGACACCGTACTAGGAGGCCGCACAGATACGCAGTATTTT
TRBV28,-,TRBJ1-4,-,CASGGAEKLFF,TGTGCCAGCGGGGGCGCGGAAAAACTGTTTTTT
TRBV6-5,-,TRBJ1-1,few,CASRRTGMGNTEAFF,TGTGCCAGCAGACGAACAGGGATGGGGAACACTGAAGCTTTCTTT
TRBV15,-,TRBJ2-1,-,CATSRDGAGVDEQFF,TGTGCCACCAGCAGAGATGGGGCAGGGGTGGATGAGCAGTTCTTC
TRBV2,TRBD1,TRBJ2-3,-,CAGGTGRTDTQYF,TGTGCTGGCGGGACAGGTCGCACAGATACGCAGTATTTT
TRBV27,TRBD2,TRBJ2-3,once,CASSHSGATDTQYF,TGTGCCAGCAGCCATAGCGGGGCTACAGATACGCAGTATTTT
TRBV2,-,TRBJ1-2,few,CASSVARGYGYTF,TGTGCCAGCAGTGTTGCCCGGGGCTATGGCTACACCTTC
TRBV28,-,TRBJ1-2,-,CASSWGTESYGYTF,TGTGCCAGCAGTTGGGGCACTGAGTCCTATGGCTACACCTTC